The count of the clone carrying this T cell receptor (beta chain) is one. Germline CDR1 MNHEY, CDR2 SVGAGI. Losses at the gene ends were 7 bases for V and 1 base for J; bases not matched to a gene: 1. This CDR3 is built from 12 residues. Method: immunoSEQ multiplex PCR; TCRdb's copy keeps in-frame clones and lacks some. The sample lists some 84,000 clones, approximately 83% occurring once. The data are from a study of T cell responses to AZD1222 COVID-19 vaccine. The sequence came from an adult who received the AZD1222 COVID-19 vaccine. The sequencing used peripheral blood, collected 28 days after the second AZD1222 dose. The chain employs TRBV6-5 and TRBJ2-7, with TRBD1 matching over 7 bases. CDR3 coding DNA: TGTGCCAGCACGGGACAGTCCTACGAGCAGTACTTC. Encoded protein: CASTGQSYEQYF.